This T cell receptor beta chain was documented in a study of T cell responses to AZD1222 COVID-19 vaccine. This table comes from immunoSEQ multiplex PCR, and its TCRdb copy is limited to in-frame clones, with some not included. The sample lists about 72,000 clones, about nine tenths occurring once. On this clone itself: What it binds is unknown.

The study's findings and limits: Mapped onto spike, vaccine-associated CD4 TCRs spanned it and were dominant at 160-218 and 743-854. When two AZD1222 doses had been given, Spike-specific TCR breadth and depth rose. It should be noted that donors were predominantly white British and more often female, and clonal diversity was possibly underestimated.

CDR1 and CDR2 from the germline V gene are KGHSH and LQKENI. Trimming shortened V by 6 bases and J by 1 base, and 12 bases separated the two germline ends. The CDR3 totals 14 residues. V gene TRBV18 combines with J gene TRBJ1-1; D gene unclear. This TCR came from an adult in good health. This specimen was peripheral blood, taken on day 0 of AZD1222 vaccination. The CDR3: CASSPNFANTEAFF. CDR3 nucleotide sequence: TGTGCCAGCTCGCCGAACTTTGCGAACACTGAAGCTTTCTTT.